A single TCR beta chain is shown here with its context. The sample originates from a study of OX40 agonist ivuxolimab in advanced cancers. TCRdb's copy holds only in-frame clones and misses some; the assay was immunoSEQ multiplex PCR. This table has around 67,000 clones, around 83% appearing once. The ends were cut back, 5 bases at V and 14 bases at J, with 16 bases in the middle. This CDR3 is 12 amino acids long. Germline assignment: CDR1 GTSNPN and CDR2 SVGIG (reference sequence). The material was CD4+ or CD8+ T cells sorted from blood, obtained in a trial of the OX40 agonist ivuxolimab. The rearrangement uses TRBV30 and TRBJ1-6; D is undetermined. This TCR was recovered from an adult with an advanced solid tumor such as melanoma, head and neck, liver or kidney cancer. CDR3 sequence (DNA): TGTGCCTGGGGTGGAGGCGGTGGGGCCCTCCACTTT. Protein product: CAWGGGGGALHF.